This TCR beta chain was sequenced during a study of T cells in Graves' hyperthyroidism and ophthalmopathy. It was RNA transcripts that yielded the amplified TCR beta CDR3 regions. The primer set for the first-round RT-PCR of the TCR CDR3 was HTBI. In TCRdb, the multiplex PCR reads were re-called with MiXCR into one record per CDR3 protein. Of under 400,000 distinct CDR3 sequences listed, 18% were seen once; the top ten hold approximately 49%. With V trimmed by 4 bases and J by 6 bases, 8 bases remained unmatched. The V gene's germline CDR1 is SGHRS and CDR2 YFSETQ. CDR3 size: 15 residues. This clonotype was seen repeatedly, ten times or more. An absence of ophthalmopathy progression within 18 months meant stable Graves' hyperthyroidism.

Material: blood. This chain connects TRBV5-1 to TRBJ1-2; 11 bases map to TRBD1. The origin of this receptor is a woman between 45 and 65 years old with Graves' hyperthyroidism. Here the CDR3 reads CASSPGQGAVDGYTF. Here the CDR3 DNA reads TGCGCCAGCAGCCCTGGACAGGGGGCGGTGGATGGCTACACCTTC.